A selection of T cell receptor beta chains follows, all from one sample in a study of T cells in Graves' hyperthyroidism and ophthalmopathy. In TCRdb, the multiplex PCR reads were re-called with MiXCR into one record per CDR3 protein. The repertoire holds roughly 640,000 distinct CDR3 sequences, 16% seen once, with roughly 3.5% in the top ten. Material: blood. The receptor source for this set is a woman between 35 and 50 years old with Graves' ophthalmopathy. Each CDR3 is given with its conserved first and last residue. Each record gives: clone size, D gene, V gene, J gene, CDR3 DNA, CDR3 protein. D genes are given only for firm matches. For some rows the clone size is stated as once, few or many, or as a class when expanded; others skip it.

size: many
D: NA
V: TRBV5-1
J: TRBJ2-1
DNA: TGCGCCAGCAGCTCGGGACAACTACTCTACAATGAGCAGTTCTTC
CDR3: CASSSGQLLYNEQFF

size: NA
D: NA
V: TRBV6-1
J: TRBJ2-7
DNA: TGTGCCAGCCAAGTAGGAAGGGGCGAATCCTACGAGCAGTACTTC
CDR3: CASQVGRGESYEQYF

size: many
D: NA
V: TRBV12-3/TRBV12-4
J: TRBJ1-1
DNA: TGTGCCAGCAGTTTACCCCAGAACACTGAAGCTTTCTTT
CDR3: CASSLPQNTEAFF

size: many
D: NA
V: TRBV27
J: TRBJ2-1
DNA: TGTGCCAGCAGTTTATCGGCTCGCGGACGGGAGATCTCCTACAATGAGCAGTTCTTC
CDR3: CASSLSARGREISYNEQFF

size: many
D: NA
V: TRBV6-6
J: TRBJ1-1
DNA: TGTGCCAGCAGTTACTCGAACCGGGGGGGCACTGAAGCTTTCTTT
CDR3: CASSYSNRGGTEAFF

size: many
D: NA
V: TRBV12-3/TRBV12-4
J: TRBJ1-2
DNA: TGTGCCAGCAGTTTTTCTGGTTACTATGGCTACACCTTC
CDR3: CASSFSGYYGYTF

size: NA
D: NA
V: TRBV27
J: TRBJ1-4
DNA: TGTGCCAGCAGTTCCATCTCCCCCGGGGGGCGCCCTGAAAAACTGTTTTTT
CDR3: CASSSISPGGRPEKLFF

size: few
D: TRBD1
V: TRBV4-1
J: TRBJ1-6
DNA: TGCGCCAGCAGCCAAGATCAAACAGGGGTGGGCAATTCACCCCTCCACTTT
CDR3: CASSQDQTGVGNSPLHF

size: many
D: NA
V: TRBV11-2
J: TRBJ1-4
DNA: TGTGCCAGCAGCTTAGATCCAGAGGGGTTGGGGGAAAAACTGTTTTTT
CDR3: CASSLDPEGLGEKLFF

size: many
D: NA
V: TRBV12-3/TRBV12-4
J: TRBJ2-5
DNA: TGTGCCAGCAGTTTCTCTATTAGGACCCAGTACTTC
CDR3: CASSFSIRTQYF

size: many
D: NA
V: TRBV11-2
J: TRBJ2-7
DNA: TGTGCCAGCAGCTTAGATCGCGGTCCATCCACGTCCTACGAGCAGTACTTC
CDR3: CASSLDRGPSTSYEQYF

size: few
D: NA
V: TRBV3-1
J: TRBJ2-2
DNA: TGTGCCAGCAGCCCCTCGGGCGTGGGGCTGTTTTTT
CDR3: CASSPSGVGLFF

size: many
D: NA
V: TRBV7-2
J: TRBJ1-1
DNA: TGTGCCAGCCTGCCCGGTATGAACACTGAAGCTTTCTTT
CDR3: CASLPGMNTEAFF

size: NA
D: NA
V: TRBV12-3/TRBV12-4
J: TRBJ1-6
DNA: TGTGCCAGCACCGGTGGGTCGAATTCACCCCTCCACTTT
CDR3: CASTGGSNSPLHF

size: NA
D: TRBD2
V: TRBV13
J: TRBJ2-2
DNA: TGTGCCAGCCGCCCCACCCCTCTAGCGGGAAACGCCGGGGAGCTGTTTTTT
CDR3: CASRPTPLAGNAGELFF